This TCR beta chain was observed in a study of blood T cell repertoires in COVID-19. Turning to the study itself: The United States, Italy and Spain were the sources of the acute and convalescent COVID-19 samples. PBMCs, B-cell-depleted T cells, or T cells provided the cDNA or gDNA that made up the material.

The CDR3 totals 11 residues. The V segment lost 4 bases and the J segment 8 bases; nucleotides outside the gene matches: 0. Study processing details: Researchers report that nucleated cell counts were estimated from reference gene primer amplification. Profiled with immunoSEQ multiplex PCR; TCRdb holds only in-frame clones, not every one. Clone size and the V and J calls come from that table; the DNA yielded D and trimming. The sample holds 470,000 or so clones, around 89% seen once. The rearrangement links TRBV12-3 or TRBV12-4 to TRBJ1-1; 8 bases agree with TRBD1. The source material was peripheral blood. This TCR derives from a woman in her twenties or thirties with acute or convalescent COVID-19. Here the CDR3 reads CASSWDREAFF. In nucleotides, the CDR3 is TGTGCCAGCAGTTGGGACAGGGAAGCTTTCTTT.